Below are 12 T cell receptor beta chains sequenced from a single sample in a study of post-analysis software for immune sequencing data. Whole-study results and caveats: Roughly five TRBV segments appeared more often in patients than in controls, and TRBV5-6, TRBV5-1 and TRBV20-1 were among these.

The library was made from cDNA and included unique molecular identifiers. TCRdb recomputed calls from the PCR reads with MiXCR, one row per CDR3 protein. The profile covers about half a million distinct CDR3 sequences, with around a third appearing a single time and 6% taken by the ten largest. No cognate antigen is known for these TCRs. The sample consisted of blood. These receptors were collected from a girl under 18 with multiple sclerosis.

A few counts support this clonotype. The chain combines TRBV4-2 with TRBJ2-1; D may match TRBD1 or TRBD2 (5 bases each). The CDR3 has 17 amino acids. CDR1 and CDR2 (germline): LGHNA, YNFKEQ. V was pared by 1 base and J by 9 bases, with 22 bases between. CDR3 in amino acids: CASSQVSPGDPYGEQFF. The DNA for the CDR3 is TGTGCCAGCAGCCAAGTTAGCCCTGGGGACCCCTACGGTGAGCAGTTCTTC.

The gene calls are TRBV29-1 and TRBJ2-3; 11 bases fit TRBD2. The CDR3 length is 14 residues. V lost 4 bases and J lost 6; bases outside the gene matches: 6. Germline CDR1 and CDR2: SQVTM and ANQGSEA. The CDR3 is CSVVVAGGLDTQYF. In DNA, the CDR3 is TGCAGCGTTGTGGTAGCGGGGGGGCTGGATACGCAGTATTTT.

In the case of this clonotype: A much larger clone differs from this one at a single base, so this may be a read error. The chain carries TRBV7-9 and TRBJ1-1; a possible D gene is TRBD1 (6 bases). This CDR3 contains 13 residues. With 8 bases removed from V and 1 base from J, the gap between germline ends came to 11 bases. Germline assignment: CDR1 SEHNR and CDR2 FQNEAQ (reference sequence). This chain's CDR3 is CASGQQGNTEAFF. CDR3 nucleotides: TGTGCCAGCGGCCAACAGGGGAACACTGAAGCTTTCTTT.

This chain connects TRBV2 to TRBJ1-2; D is ambiguous. This CDR3 spans 14 amino acids. V lost 5 bases and J lost 4, with 14 bases in between. The V gene's germline CDR1 is SNHLY and CDR2 FYNNEI. The CDR3 reads CASSWEGSSYGYTF. The CDR3, as DNA: TGTGCCAGCAGTTGGGAAGGGTCCAGCTATGGCTACACCTTC.

This rearrangement joins TRBV20-1 to TRBJ2-1; D not resolved. Per germline, CDR1 DFQATT and CDR2 SNEGSKA (reference sequence). This CDR3 is 11 amino acids long. The V and J ends lost 4 bases and 7 bases respectively, with 8 bases between them. CDR3 loop: CSATQCNEQFF. As DNA, the CDR3 is TGCAGTGCTACCCAATGTAATGAGCAGTTCTTC.

V gene TRBV2 combines with J gene TRBJ1-2; 10 nucleotides align to TRBD1. With V trimmed by 4 bases and J by 7 bases, 9 bases remained unmatched. This CDR3 region has 15 residues. Germline V gene lookup returns CDR1 SNHLY and CDR2 FYNNEI. As DNA, the CDR3 is TGTGCCAGCAGTGGACGGGACAGGGGAATAGGTGGCTACACCTTC. Its translation is CASSGRDRGIGGYTF.

This chain uses TRBV20-1 with TRBJ2-3, with TRBD2 as a possible D gene (6 bases). Trimming stripped 0 bases from V and 0 bases from J, with 13 bases between. The CDR3 is 16 amino acids. Germline loops: CDR1 DFQATT, CDR2 SNEGSKA (reference sequence). CDR3 residues: CSARDGRGSSTDTQYF. In DNA, the CDR3 is TGCAGTGCTAGAGATGGGCGGGGTTCCAGCACAGATACGCAGTATTTT.

As concerns this clonotype: An end of the junction differs from the germline gene, which may be a read error. The chain employs TRBV7-6 and TRBJ2-3; tentatively, D is TRBD2 (6 bases). Germline loops: CDR1 SGHVS, CDR2 FNYEAQ. The CDR3 is 15 residues long. This CDR3 reads CTSSLAGGASDTQYF. The CDR3 nucleotides are TGTACCAGCAGCTTAGCTGGCGGGGCTTCGGATACGCAGTATTTT.

The table lists this clonotype with a few counts. V and J are TRBV20-1 and TRBJ2-3, with 10 bases fitting TRBD2. CDR3 size: 14 residues. The ends lost 6 bases at V and 2 bases at J; junction bases unmatched: 5. Germline V gene sequence: CDR1 DFQATT, CDR2 SNEGSKA (reference sequence). The CDR3 here is CSACSGGNTDTQYF. The CDR3 DNA is TGCAGTGCATGTAGCGGGGGGAACACAGATACGCAGTATTTT.

The chain employs TRBV5-6 and TRBJ2-1; possibly TRBD1 for D (6 bases). This CDR3 is 13 amino acids long. Germline V gives CDR1 SGHDT, CDR2 YYEEEE. The V and J ends lost 6 bases and 6 bases respectively, with 13 bases between them. The CDR3 reads CASKTGPANEQFF. Written as DNA, the CDR3 is TGTGCCAGCAAAACAGGGCCAGCCAATGAGCAGTTCTTC.

The V and J genes are TRBV12-3 or TRBV12-4 and TRBJ1-1, with no clear D. This CDR3 spans 12 amino acids. V was shortened by 1 base and J by 11 bases, with 11 bases between the two germline ends. The CDR3 bases are TGTGCCAGCAGTTTAGGGGCAGGTCGGGCTTTCTTT. This gives the protein CASSLGAGRAFF.

The genes are TRBV20-1 and TRBJ2-5; TRBD1 might be the D (6 bases). V was shortened by 1 base and J by 3 bases, with 18 bases between the two germline ends. There are 16 residues in the CDR3. Looked up from germline, CDR1 is DFQATT and CDR2 is SNEGSKA (reference sequence). Written as DNA, the CDR3 is TGCAGTGCTAGAGTCCCCAACGACAGGACCAAAGAGACCCAGTACTTC. Its protein product is CSARVPNDRTKETQYF.